The 22 T cell receptor beta chains below were found in one sample sequenced in a study of shared clonotypes between healthy human individuals (dated by TCRdb to about 2020). Libraries were constructed by the immunoSEQ multiplex PCR assay. This is the immuneACCESS table as TCRdb keeps it, with only in-frame sequences that have V and J called. A part of the clones is gone; compared with another copy, unresolved V genes explain less than half, and the rest is unexplained. In this sample the table shows about 490,000 clones, 70% to 80% of which occur a single time. Of the sample, approximately 12% falls within the top ten clones. Input material: PBMCs. These receptors all come from a woman in her thirties or forties in good health. Some clones in this sample may be carry-over from other donors' samples.

The CDR3 DNA follows: TGTGCCTGGACCCACGGGGGGAATCAGCCCCAGCATTTT. Translating it yields CAWTHGGNQPQHF. V and J are TRBV30 and TRBJ1-5; D possibly corresponds to TRBD1 (5 bases). V shed 4 bases and J shed 4 bases, with 11 bases lying between them. Germline loops: CDR1 GTSNPN, CDR2 SVGIG (reference sequence). There are 13 residues in the CDR3.

The V gene is TRBV6-1, the J gene TRBJ2-3; 7 nucleotides line up with TRBD1. Germline V gene sequence: CDR1 MNHNS, CDR2 SASEGT. The CDR3 covers 14 residues. V lost 4 bases to trimming and J lost 1 base; unmatched junction nucleotides: 2. CDR3 in amino acids: CASSGGQGTDTQYF. The CDR3 bases are TGTGCCAGCAGTGGTGGACAGGGCACAGATACGCAGTATTTT.

This clone has just one count. Different DNA sequences within this sample yield the same CDR3. The rearrangement joins TRBV6-5 to TRBJ1-1; D ambiguous. The CDR3 length is 15 residues. The germline V gene encodes CDR1 MNHEY and CDR2 SVGAGI. Trimming took off 0 bases at V and 0 bases at J, with 8 bases between the two ends. CDR3 protein: CASSYSGSMNTEAFF. CDR3 sequence (DNA): TGTGCCAGCAGTTACTCGGGGAGTATGAACACTGAAGCTTTCTTT.

This clone was recorded many times. The same CDR3 is also encoded by other DNA sequences in this sample. The chain couples TRBV28 to TRBJ1-1; perhaps TRBD1 as D (5 bases). The CDR3 runs to 14 residues. V lost 4 bases and J 4 bases, leaving 13 bases between the germline ends. In germline, CDR1 is MDHEN, CDR2 SYDVKM. The CDR3 region has the DNA TGTGCCAGCAGTTCACTAGGGGAGGGCACTGAAGCTTTCTTT. It specifies CASSSLGEGTEAFF.

The V gene is TRBV7-3, the J gene TRBJ2-3; TRBD1 matches 11 bases. The CDR3 consists of 15 residues. The germline V gene encodes CDR1 SGHTA and CDR2 FQGTGA. J lost 2 bases, V lost 5 bases, and 3 bases had no gene match. The CDR3 protein is CASSQDRGPTDTQYF. In nucleotides, the CDR3 is TGTGCCAGCAGCCAGGACAGGGGGCCCACAGATACGCAGTATTTT.

J is TRBJ2-3 and V is TRBV5-4, with 9 bases that match TRBD2. There are 15 residues in the CDR3. Trimming removed 5 bases from V and 0 bases from J; junction bases left unmatched: 4. Germline V gives CDR1 SGHNT, CDR2 YYREEE (reference sequence). Here the CDR3 DNA reads TGTGCCAGCAGAAAGACTAGCGGTAGCACAGATACGCAGTATTTT. Residues: CASRKTSGSTDTQYF. Filled out from reference TRBV5-4 and TRBJ2-3, the complete variable domain reads ETGVTQSPTHLIKTRGQQVTLRCSSQSGHNTVSWYQQALGQGPQFIFQYYREEENGRGNFPPRFSGLQFPNYSSELNVNALELDDSALYLCASRKTSGSTDTQYFGPGTRLTVL.

The chain combines TRBV7-6 with TRBJ2-3, with D possibly matching TRBD2 (5 bases). The CDR3 length is 16 residues. Trimming shortened V by 1 base and J by 7 bases, and 18 bases separated the two germline ends. Germline CDR1 is SGHVS and CDR2 is FNYEAQ. CDR3: CASSLVGGQRRHTQYF. The CDR3, as DNA: TGTGCCAGCAGCTTAGTGGGCGGGCAGCGCCGACATACGCAGTATTTT.

J is TRBJ2-3 and V is TRBV9; D ambiguous. Between the trimmed V and J ends, which lost 0 bases and 0 bases, there was a span of 8 bases. This CDR3 has 15 amino acids. The V gene's germline CDR1 is SGDLS and CDR2 YYNGEE. CDR3 in DNA: TGTGCCAGCAGCGTAGTGACGAGTAGCACAGATACGCAGTATTTT. Translation: CASSVVTSSTDTQYF.

This clone was detected a few times. The gene calls are TRBV18 and TRBJ2-1; a possible D gene is TRBD1 (5 bases). Germline assignment: CDR1 KGHSH and CDR2 LQKENI. V was cut by 0 bases and J by 8 bases, with 14 bases left in between. The CDR3 runs to 15 residues. This CDR3 is CASSPPERRVDEQFF. The CDR3 DNA reads TGTGCCAGCTCACCACCGGAACGCAGGGTGGATGAGCAGTTCTTC.

The chain combines TRBV2 with TRBJ2-3; 9 nucleotides agree with TRBD2. The germline V gene has CDR1 SNHLY and CDR2 FYNNEI. The CDR3 loop spans 17 amino acids. The ends lost 4 bases at V and 2 bases at J; junction bases unmatched: 10. The CDR3 loop reads CASSGRWSGRSTDTQYF. The CDR3 nucleotides are TGTGCCAGCAGTGGCCGGTGGAGCGGGAGGTCCACAGATACGCAGTATTTT.

This clone was recorded only once. The J gene is TRBJ2-1, the V gene TRBV30, with D perhaps assigned TRBD1 or TRBD2 (6 bases each). Trimming pared 4 bases from V and 10 bases from J, leaving 11 bases between. From germline, CDR1 is GTSNPN and CDR2 SVGIG (reference sequence). The length of the CDR3 is 11 residues. The CDR3 bases are TGTGCCTGGAACCGGGGGCTAGAGCAGTTCTTC. This translates into CAWNRGLEQFF.

This chain connects TRBV28 to TRBJ2-1, with 12 bases identical to TRBD2. The CDR3 covers 18 residues. V was clipped by 4 bases and J by 0 bases; unmatched bases: 7. CDR1 and CDR2 from the germline V gene are MDHEN and SYDVKM. The DNA for the CDR3 is TGTGCCAGCAGTTCAGTTACTAGCGGGAGGCCCTCCTACAATGAGCAGTTCTTC. Translated: CASSSVTSGRPSYNEQFF. The whole variable domain, filled in from reference TRBV28 and TRBJ2-1, reads DVKVTQSSRYLVKRTGEKVFLECVQDMDHENMFWYRQDPGLGLRLIYFSYDVKMKEKGDIPEGYSVSREKKERFSLILESASTNQTSMYLCASSSVTSGRPSYNEQFFGPGTRLTVL.

A word on this clone: No conserved phenylalanine or tryptophan ends this CDR3, so it is likely a read error. CDR3: CASSPLGNWDTEAFL. The CDR3, as DNA: TGCGCCAGCAGCCCCCTCGGGAATTGGGACACTGAAGCTTTCCTT. J is TRBJ1-1 and V is TRBV5-1; the D is unclear. This CDR3 has 15 amino acids. V dropped 4 bases and J dropped 3 bases, with 16 bases sitting between them. Per the germline V gene, CDR1 is SGHRS and CDR2 is YFSETQ.

The sample holds a few counts of this clone. CDR3 sequence: CASSEGPATANYGYTF. The CDR3 nucleotides read TGTGCCAGCAGTGAAGGGCCGGCGACAGCTAACTATGGCTACACCTTC. The chain couples TRBV2 to TRBJ1-2; D is possibly TRBD1 (5 bases). Trimming took 1 base from V and 0 from J, leaving 12 bases between them. Germline V gene lookup returns CDR1 SNHLY and CDR2 FYNNEI. The CDR3 runs to 16 residues.

DNA for the CDR3: TGTGCCAGCAGCTATACTAGCGGGAGGAAAGAGACCCAGTACTTC. It translates to CASSYTSGRKETQYF. The rearrangement uses TRBV7-6 and TRBJ2-5; 12 bases match TRBD2. The CDR3 consists of 15 residues. Germline CDR1 is SGHVS and CDR2 is FNYEAQ. The V gene end was trimmed by 4 bases and the J gene end by 3 bases; junction bases not matched to a gene: 3.

V usage is TRBV5-1 and J usage is TRBJ2-2, with 9 bases that match TRBD1. CDR1 and CDR2 from the germline V gene are SGHRS and YFSETQ. The CDR3 loop spans 17 amino acids. V shed 3 bases and J 5 bases; nucleotides not matched to a gene: 11. CDR3 protein: CASSWPRDRVFTGELFF. CDR3 DNA sequence: TGCGCCAGCAGCTGGCCCCGGGACAGGGTTTTTACCGGGGAGCTGTTTTTT.

The chain employs TRBV28 and TRBJ2-4, with 9 bases fitting TRBD1. CDR1 is MDHEN, CDR2 SYDVKM, per germline. The CDR3 has 15 amino acids. The ends lost 7 bases at V and 7 bases at J; junction bases unmatched: 11. CDR3 loop: CASNPGGTGRNIQYF. DNA of the CDR3: TGTGCCAGCAATCCTGGAGGGACAGGGAGGAACATTCAGTACTTC.

CDR3 amino acids: CASSAGTSGTNEQFF. DNA of the CDR3: TGCGCCAGCAGCGCCGGGACTAGCGGGACCAATGAGCAGTTCTTC. The chain has TRBV5-1 and TRBJ2-1; 13 bases map to TRBD2. The length of the CDR3 is 15 residues. Unmatched junction bases numbered 4, after V lost 4 bases and J lost 6 bases. Germline V gene lookup returns CDR1 SGHRS and CDR2 YFSETQ.

The chain employs TRBV27 and TRBJ2-1, with D perhaps assigned TRBD1 or TRBD2 (6 bases each). CDR3 length: 16 residues. Germline V gene lookup returns CDR1 MNHEY and CDR2 SMNVEV (reference sequence). V lost 4 bases and J 7 bases, leaving 20 bases between the germline ends. The CDR3 protein is CASSSPLRGVQNEQFF. The DNA of the CDR3 is TGTGCCAGCAGTTCCCCTCTGAGGGGGGTCCAAAATGAGCAGTTCTTC.

The chain combines TRBV11-2 with TRBJ2-5; D remains ambiguous. The CDR3 consists of 12 residues. The V and J ends lost 5 bases and 5 bases respectively, with 9 bases between them. The germline V gene has CDR1 SGHAT and CDR2 FQNNGV. CDR3 sequence: CASSLDGETQYF. The CDR3 DNA reads as TGTGCCAGCAGCCTCGACGGGGAGACCCAGTACTTC.

The chain couples TRBV7-3 to TRBJ2-7, with 8 positions matching TRBD1. CDR1 is SGHTA, CDR2 FQGTGA, per germline. The CDR3 extends over 14 amino acids. Unmatched junction bases numbered 5, after V lost 2 bases and J lost 5 bases. CDR3 amino acids: CASSLVGGQDEQYF. The CDR3 coding sequence is TGTGCCAGCAGCTTAGTAGGGGGACAGGACGAGCAGTACTTC.

The chain combines TRBV7-8 with TRBJ1-1; no reliable D call. Trimming removed 1 base at V and 1 base at J, with 7 bases between. The CDR3 sequence is 14 residues long. The germline V gene has CDR1 SGHVS and CDR2 FQNEAQ. CDR3 DNA: TGTGCCAGCAGCTTAGGGACCCCGAACACTGAAGCTTTCTTT. Amino acids: CASSLGTPNTEAFF.